These 22 T cell receptor beta chains were sequenced from one sample in a study of regulatory T cells in long-lasting Graves disease. Arm-PCR of CDR3 regions with iRepertoire HTBI primers generated TCR beta libraries. TCRdb analysed the multiplex PCR reads with MiXCR anew, one entry per CDR3 protein. The table shows some 320,000 distinct CDR3 sequences, with more than 15% occurring only once. Time point reported: newly diagnosed GD, antithyroid drugs for less than 3 months. The TCR library was prepared using RNA isolated from PBMCs. The sequencing here drew on peripheral blood mononuclear cells (PBMCs), taken at new diagnosis, from a patient treated with antithyroid drugs. The receptors shown here come from a female donor with Graves disease.

This clonotype has a count of ten or more. The CDR3 protein is CASSEYGVGGYTF. In DNA, the CDR3 is TGTGCCAGCAGTGAATATGGGGTTGGTGGCTACACCTTC. This chain connects TRBV25-1 to TRBJ1-2; D remains unclear. Trimming took 0 bases from V and 7 from J, leaving 9 bases between them. The CDR3 is 13 residues long. The germline V gene encodes CDR1 MGHDK and CDR2 SYGVNS.

This clonotype was recorded a few times. The chain links TRBV6-1 to TRBJ2-6; D not resolved. Deletions cut 6 bases from V and 0 bases from J, with 9 bases between. CDR1 and CDR2 (germline): MNHNS, SASEGT. The CDR3 is 15 amino acids. The CDR3 here is CASSPLDSGANVLTF. The CDR3 DNA reads as TGTGCCAGCAGCCCTCTTGACTCTGGGGCCAACGTCCTGACTTTC.

This clonotype was counted ten times or more. This chain uses TRBV2 with TRBJ2-7, with 10 bases fitting TRBD2. Germline CDR1 is SNHLY and CDR2 is FYNNEI. CDR3 length equals 14 residues. Unmatched junction bases numbered 5, after V lost 4 bases and J lost 5 bases. DNA of the CDR3: TGTGCCAGCAGTGCTAGCGGGAGTCCGGACGAGCAGTACTTC. It encodes CASSASGSPDEQYF.

This clonotype showed up many times. The V call is TRBV28, the J call TRBJ2-2; 7 bases fit TRBD1. The CDR3 covers 15 residues. CDR1 is MDHEN, CDR2 SYDVKM, per germline. The ends lost 6 bases at V and 3 bases at J; junction bases unmatched: 7. CDR3 in DNA: TGTGCCAGCAGCCTCGGACAGGAGCACACCGGGGAGCTGTTTTTT. It specifies CASSLGQEHTGELFF.

The chain recombines TRBV29-1 with TRBJ1-1, with D uncertain. The V gene lost 4 bases and the J gene lost 5 bases, with 11 bases spanning the gap. Germline CDR1 SQVTM, CDR2 ANQGSEA. The CDR3 totals 12 residues. The CDR3 nucleotides are TGCAGCGTTGTTCCCCCTGGGACTGAAGCTTTCTTT. This encodes CSVVPPGTEAFF.

This clonotype was counted ten times or more. The V gene is TRBV11-2, the J gene TRBJ2-2; possibly TRBD2 for D (6 bases). The CDR3 loop spans 17 amino acids. V was trimmed by 3 bases and J by 2 bases, leaving 16 bases between them. Germline CDR1 SGHAT, CDR2 FQNNGV. In DNA, the CDR3 is TGTGCCAGCAGCTTGGGACTCCGTGACACCAACACCGGGGAGCTGTTTTTT. Translating gives CASSLGLRDTNTGELFF.

In its sample, this clonotype was seen many times. The chain carries TRBV24-1 and TRBJ2-1; the match to TRBD2 covers 7 bases. The germline V gene has CDR1 KGHDR and CDR2 SFDVKD. Germline trimming cut 3 bases from V and 2 bases from J; bases unmatched to any gene: 6. The CDR3 covers 16 residues. CDR3 residues: CATSDPSGATYNEQFF. The CDR3 coding sequence is TGTGCCACCAGTGATCCCAGCGGGGCCACCTACAATGAGCAGTTCTTC.

Turning to this clonotype: Given a far larger clone just one base away, this is likely a sequencing read error. The CDR3 nucleotides are TGTGCCAGCAGCCATGCCGGACAGCTCTACGAGCAGTTCTTC. Residues: CASSHAGQLYEQFF. The chain carries TRBV28 and TRBJ2-1, with D maybe TRBD1 (6 bases). The V end lost 6 bases, the J end lost 10 bases, and 19 bases lay between the germline ends. The length of the CDR3 is 14 residues. From germline, CDR1 is MDHEN and CDR2 SYDVKM.

This clonotype was seen many times. The chain employs TRBV11-2 and TRBJ2-7, with TRBD1 matching over 10 bases. Germline V gene sequence: CDR1 SGHAT, CDR2 FQNNGV. V lost 6 bases and J lost 3; bases outside the gene matches: 11. The CDR3 runs to 16 residues. The CDR3 nucleotides are TGTGCCAGCAGGGCAACTGGCGGGACAGGGGTCTACGAGCAGTACTTC. Translated: CASRATGGTGVYEQYF.

This chain joins TRBV13 and TRBJ2-7; 9 bases line up with TRBD2. CDR3 length: 13 amino acids. Germline CDR1 PRHDT, CDR2 FYEKMQ (reference sequence). J was trimmed by 3 bases and V by 5 bases; bases with no gene match: 2. Here the CDR3 DNA reads TGTGCCAGCAGCCCTAGCGGGAACTACGAGCAGTACTTC. This gives the protein CASSPSGNYEQYF.

This clonotype appeared many times. The chain is built from TRBV28 and TRBJ1-3; D call uncertain. Germline CDR1 is MDHEN and CDR2 is SYDVKM. This CDR3 comprises 14 residues. Trimming shortened V by 3 bases and J by 4 bases, and 10 bases separated the two germline ends. This chain's CDR3 is CASSFPQKGNTIYF. CDR3 nucleotide sequence: TGTGCCAGCAGTTTCCCCCAAAAGGGAAACACCATATATTTT.

The table lists this clonotype with many counts. The V and J genes are TRBV7-6 and TRBJ2-5; 8 bases map to TRBD1. Trimming cost V 6 bases and J 5 bases; bases outside gene matches: 8. The CDR3 contains 14 residues. Germline V CDR1 and CDR2: SGHVS, FNYEAQ. CDR3 loop: CASSGQGGWETQYF. The CDR3 DNA is TGTGCCAGCAGTGGACAGGGTGGTTGGGAGACCCAGTACTTC.

This clonotype was detected many times. The V call is TRBV7-6, the J call TRBJ2-5; tentative D call: TRBD1 (6 bases). Trimming pared 5 bases from V and 0 bases from J, leaving 13 bases between. The CDR3 length is 15 residues. Germline V gives CDR1 SGHVS, CDR2 FNYEAQ. The CDR3 region is CASSGTRDNQETQYF. Written as DNA, the CDR3 is TGTGCCAGCAGCGGCACGAGGGACAACCAAGAGACCCAGTACTTC. The variable domain in full, completed from reference TRBV7-6 and TRBJ2-5, reads GAGVSQSPRYKVTKRGQDVALRCDPISGHVSLYWYRQALGQGPEFLTYFNYEAQQDKSGLPNDRFSAERPEGSISTLTIQRTEQRDSAMYRCASSGTRDNQETQYFGPGTRLLVL.

This clonotype came up many times. The chain employs TRBV28 and TRBJ2-7; 10 bases fit TRBD2. Germline-derived CDR1 and CDR2 are MDHEN and SYDVKM. J gave up 7 bases and V 8 bases, and 8 bases lay outside the gene matches. The CDR3 contains 13 residues. DNA of the CDR3: TGTGCCAGCGGAGCGGGAGGGGTTTCGGAGCAGTACTTC. Residues: CASGAGGVSEQYF. The full variable domain, with the rest looked up from reference TRBV28 and TRBJ2-7, is DVKVTQSSRYLVKRTGEKVFLECVQDMDHENMFWYRQDPGLGLRLIYFSYDVKMKEKGDIPEGYSVSREKKERFSLILESASTNQTSMYLCASGAGGVSEQYFGPGTRLTVT.

This clonotype was found a few times. The chain links TRBV2 to TRBJ2-5; weak D call: TRBD2 (5 bases). V was pared by 7 bases and J by 3 bases, with 18 bases between. Per germline, CDR1 SNHLY and CDR2 FYNNEI. CDR3 size: 15 residues. DNA for the CDR3: TGTGCCAGCACCTCCTTCGCTAGCCGAAAAGAGACCCAGTACTTC. Translated, it gives CASTSFASRKETQYF.

This clonotype was counted ten times or more. The V gene is TRBV5-4, the J gene TRBJ2-3, with no clear D. CDR3 length: 13 residues. Germline assignment: CDR1 SGHNT and CDR2 YYREEE (reference sequence). Trimming left V 1 base short and J 0 bases short, with 3 bases between. The CDR3 here is CASSLWSTDTQYF. The CDR3 bases are TGTGCCAGCAGCTTGTGGAGCACAGATACGCAGTATTTT.

This clonotype appeared many times. This chain connects TRBV11-2 to TRBJ2-7; no clear D. The V end lost 2 bases, the J end lost 2 bases, and 10 bases lay between the germline ends. The CDR3 consists of 14 residues. The germline V gene encodes CDR1 SGHAT and CDR2 FQNNGV. The CDR3 bases are TGTGCCAGCAGCTTAATTGAGCCGACCTACGAGCAGTACTTC. Amino acids: CASSLIEPTYEQYF.

The sample holds many counts of this clonotype. J is TRBJ2-6 and V is TRBV28, with TRBD1 identical over 7 bases. There are 16 residues in the CDR3. Germline CDR1 MDHEN, CDR2 SYDVKM. J lost 5 bases, V lost 10 bases, and 14 bases had no gene match. Here the CDR3 reads CAIGTANTPRANVLTF. CDR3 nucleotide sequence: TGTGCCATCGGGACAGCGAACACACCTAGGGCCAACGTCCTGACTTTC.

This chain links TRBV6-1 with TRBJ2-5; D may be TRBD1 (7 bases). This CDR3 contains 15 residues. Per germline, CDR1 MNHNS and CDR2 SASEGT. Trimming removed 5 bases at V and 4 bases at J, with 17 bases between. The CDR3 sequence is CASSKRGPGAETQYF. The CDR3 DNA sequence: TGTGCCAGCAGTAAGAGGGGGCCGGGGGCAGAGACCCAGTACTTC.

V usage is TRBV2 and J usage is TRBJ2-5, with TRBD2 identical over 7 bases. In germline, CDR1 is SNHLY, CDR2 FYNNEI. CDR3 length: 13 residues. Losses at the gene ends were 7 bases for V and 4 bases for J; bases not matched to a gene: 6. The CDR3 nucleotides are TGTGCCAGCAAGCCGGGAGGCGGAGAGACCCAGTACTTC. Translating gives CASKPGGGETQYF.

This clonotype was seen repeatedly, ten times or more. The chain employs TRBV5-5 and TRBJ2-1; 13 bases are a match to TRBD2. The CDR3 length is 15 residues. Per the germline V gene, CDR1 is SGHKS and CDR2 is YYEKEE (reference sequence). The trim removed 4 bases at V and 3 bases at J, leaving 1 base unmatched. CDR3: CASSGTSGVYNEQFF. The CDR3 bases are TGTGCCAGCAGCGGGACTAGCGGGGTCTACAATGAGCAGTTCTTC.

In the case of this clonotype: A far larger clone is one nucleotide away, so this likely arose from a read error. This rearrangement joins TRBV3-1 to TRBJ2-1; D unresolved. The DNA end favors TRBJ2-5, so the J call may be wrong. Germline loops: CDR1 LGHDT, CDR2 YNNKEL (reference sequence). The CDR3 length is 11 residues. The CDR3, as DNA: TGTGCCAGCAGCCAAGAAGAGATCCAGTACTTC. This codes for CASSQEEIQYF.